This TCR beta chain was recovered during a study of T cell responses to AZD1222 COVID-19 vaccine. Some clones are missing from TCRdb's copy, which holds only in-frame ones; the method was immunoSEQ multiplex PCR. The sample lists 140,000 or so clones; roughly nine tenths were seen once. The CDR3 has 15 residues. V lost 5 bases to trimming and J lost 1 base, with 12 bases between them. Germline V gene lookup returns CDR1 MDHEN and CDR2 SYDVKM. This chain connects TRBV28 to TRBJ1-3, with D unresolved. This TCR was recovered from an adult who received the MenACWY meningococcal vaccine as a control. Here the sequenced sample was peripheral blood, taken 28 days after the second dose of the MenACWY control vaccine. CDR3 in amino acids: CASSPGSVSGNTIYF. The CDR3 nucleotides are TGTGCCAGCAGTCCCGGCTCGGTATCTGGAAACACCATATATTTT.